This TCR beta chain is from a study of blood T cell repertoires in COVID-19. This CDR3 contains 17 residues. V gave up 1 base and J gave up 0 bases, with 13 bases separating them. Germline V CDR1 and CDR2: SGHTA, FQGNSA. Here immunoSEQ multiplex PCR was the method, and the copy in TCRdb shows in-frame clones only, minus some. The data contain roughly 220,000 clones, 86% of them singletons. The sequencing sample was made of peripheral blood. The chain links TRBV7-2 to TRBJ1-3; TRBD1 might be the D (5 bases). This TCR derives from a man at least 80 years old with acute or convalescent COVID-19. In DNA form, the CDR3 reads TGTGCCAGCAGCTTAGACGGGGGACTAAGCTCTGGAAACACCATATATTTT. Residues: CASSLDGGLSSGNTIYF.